This TCR beta chain is drawn from a study of technical replicates of blood from a few donors listed by TCRdb under 2017. Library preparation was by the immunoSEQ multiplex PCR assay. TCRdb re-hosts the immuneACCESS table, in-frame sequences only. Its copies lack some clones; in the studies checked, an unresolved V gene accounts for under half of them, and the cause for the rest is not known. Across this sample there are almost 90,000 clones, with about 94% seen only once. Approximately 0.24% of the sample is in the top ten clones. Worth noting for this clone: It lacks a known antigen. The record has no base qualities; no much larger clone is one base away.

The sequenced material came from T cells isolated from PBMCs. The sequence derives from a human donor in good health.

The CDR3 has the sequence CASRERDQETQYF. Read as DNA, the sequence is TGTGCCAGCAGAGAACGGGATCAAGAGACCCAGTACTTC. The rearrangement joined TRBV28 to TRBJ2-5; TRBD2 is a weak D gene call, 5 bases matching. In the germline V gene, CDR1 corresponds to MDHEN and CDR2 to SYDVKM. From the cysteine up to the phenylalanine, the CDR3 has a length of 13 residues. Only CDR3 DNA remains: 39 bases, in frame from the first base. V was cut back by 6 bases and J by 2 bases, leaving a gap of 10 bases between them.